Included here is one T cell receptor beta chain sequence, with context. The clone's antigen remains unknown. No base qualities exist here, and no much larger clone lies one base off it. For the CD8 naive samples, CD45RO-negative cells were positively selected for CCR7, yielding a CD45RA+CCR7+ population from which TemRA cells were excluded. The donors were healthy, HIV-negative adults who had no recently reported acute infections or vaccinations. All donors were Caucasian adults living in Nashville, Tennessee, USA. Blood was obtained by leukapheresis, after which PBMCs were separated by Ficoll-Histopaque density gradient centrifugation and cryopreserved in liquid nitrogen vapor phase. Analytical flow cytometry was used to check the purity and quantity of each magnetically sorted T cell population. From each sorted fraction, genomic DNA was isolated and quantified by UV absorbance on a Nanodrop 2000c.

V is pared back by 5 bases and J by 6 bases, with 7 bases lying between the germline termini. Reading the germline V gene gives CDR1 SGHTA and CDR2 FQGNSA. Spanning cysteine to phenylalanine, the CDR3 consists of 12 amino acids. Here the CDR3 DNA is all that survives: 36 bases in frame from base 1. The data were obtained in a study of shared clonotypes between healthy human individuals (dated by TCRdb to about 2020). Describing the broader study: The cohort comprised two women and three men aged 18 to 49 years. For each donor, three plates each were used for CD4 naive and CD4 memory, two plates were used for CD8 naive, and one plate was used for CD8 memory. Blood TCR repertoires of about 5 healthy adults were deeply sequenced to estimate repertoire size and the extent of clonotype sharing between individuals. Leukapheresis yielded between about 0.8 and 9.5 billion PBMCs per donor. Different laboratories and diverse techniques were used to prepare libraries and sequence TCR repertoires, to increase sequencing depth and limit assay-specific biases.

Using the deep immunoSEQ assay, TCR CDR3 regions were amplified from genomic DNA by multiplex PCR. Extracted genomic DNA from each cell subset was distributed evenly across all wells of several immunoSEQ 96-well plates, and each plate was treated as a replicate. For sorted subsets, about 200 ng genomic DNA, equal to approximately 30,000 T cell genomes, was loaded into each replicate PCR. Purified libraries were quantified with a Qubit 3.0 fluorometer, sized on a Bioanalyzer 2100, and re-quantified with the KAPA Library Quantification kit. Every immunoSEQ 96-well plate was sequenced on a separate single-read 150-cycle Illumina NextSeq 550 flow cell. The source study handled its data this way. Because only junctional sequences without quality scores were contained in the immunoSEQ output, filtering matching that applied to full-length reads could not be performed. Sequences were annotated with PyIR, a Python wrapper for IgBLAST v1.9, using IMGT germline references to assign V/J genes and CDR3. Reads were filtered out if the reads had weak V/J assignments (E-value above 1e-6), no CDR3, stop codons, out-of-frame junctions, or ambiguous translated residues. V3J clonotypes were defined by identical inferred V gene, J gene, and CDR3 amino acid sequence. To compute the percentage overlap between repertoires, the number of shared unique clonotypes was divided by the size of the smaller repertoire. RTK rarefaction, the Chao1 estimator, and Recon v2.1 estimates of unobserved clonotypes were used to assess repertoire richness. For all TCRbeta clonotypes obtained by the gDNA method from a handful of donors, generation probabilities were computed with OLGA. As stored in TCRdb, this immuneACCESS dataset retains in-frame rearrangements with V and J assigned. A fraction of the clones does not appear; measured against another copy, unresolved V genes explain less than half of the discrepancy, and the remainder lacks a known reason. V, J and clone size were drawn from that table, and D and trimming were deduced from the DNA. Counted in this sample were some 2,000,000 clones; about 95% of them appeared once. In total, the top ten clones hold 1.1% of the sample.

The investigation overall reported the following: The genetic and exposure-history diversity represented was limited by the small number of donors. Even with the large sequencing depth, rarefaction of the sorted-subset datasets indicated that sequencing was incomplete. Only blood was sampled, and tissue TCR repertoires likely differ from those in blood. When a handful of donors were compared, the shared fraction of clonotypes was 5% to 6.5% for naive CD4, around 4% for naive CD8, 2% to 2.5% for memory CD4, and approximately 0.4% for memory CD8. Higher generation probabilities were observed for clonotypes shared by all four sorted-subset donors than for non-shared clonotypes. Larger estimated clonotype richness was generally found for naive subsets than for memory subsets. Based on pairwise subsampling, the degree of clonotype sharing among donors was expected to be affected by sequencing depth.

This receptor was obtained from a man aged 18 to 30 in good health. The sequence links TRBV7-2 to TRBJ2-2, with no reliable assignment of the D segment. Sequencing was done on a sample of naive CD8+ T cells sorted from blood. The sample's cell subset or site label, decoded: CD45RA+CCR7+. The CDR3 here reads CASSALSGELFF. The bases are TGTGCCAGCAGCGCCCTCTCCGGGGAGCTGTTTTTT.